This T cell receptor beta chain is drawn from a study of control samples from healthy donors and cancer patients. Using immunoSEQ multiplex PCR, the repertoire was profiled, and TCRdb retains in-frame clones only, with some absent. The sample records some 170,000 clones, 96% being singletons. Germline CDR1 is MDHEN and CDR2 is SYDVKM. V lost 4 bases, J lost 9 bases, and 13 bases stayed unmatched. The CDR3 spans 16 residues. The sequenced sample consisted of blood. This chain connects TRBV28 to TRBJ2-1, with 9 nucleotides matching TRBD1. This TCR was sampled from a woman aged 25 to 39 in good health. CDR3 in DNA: TGTGCCAGCAGTTCCCTCTCCGGGACAGGGCGGTTTGAGCAGTTCTTC. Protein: CASSSLSGTGRFEQFF.